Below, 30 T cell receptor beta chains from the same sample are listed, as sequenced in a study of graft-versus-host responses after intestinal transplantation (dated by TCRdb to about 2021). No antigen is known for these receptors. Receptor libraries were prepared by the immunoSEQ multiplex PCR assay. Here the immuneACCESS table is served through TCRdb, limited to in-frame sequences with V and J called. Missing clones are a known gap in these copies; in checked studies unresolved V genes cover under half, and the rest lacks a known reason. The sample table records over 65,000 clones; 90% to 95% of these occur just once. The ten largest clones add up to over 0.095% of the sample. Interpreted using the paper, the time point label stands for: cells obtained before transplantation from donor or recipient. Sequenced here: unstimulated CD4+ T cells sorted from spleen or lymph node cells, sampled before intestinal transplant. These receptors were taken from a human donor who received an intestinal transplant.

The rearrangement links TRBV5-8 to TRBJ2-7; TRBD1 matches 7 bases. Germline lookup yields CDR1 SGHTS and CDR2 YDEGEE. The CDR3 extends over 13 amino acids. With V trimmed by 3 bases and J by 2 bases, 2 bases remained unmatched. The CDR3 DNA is TGTGCCAGCAGCTGGGACAGCCCCTACGAGCAGTACTTC. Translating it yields CASSWDSPYEQYF.

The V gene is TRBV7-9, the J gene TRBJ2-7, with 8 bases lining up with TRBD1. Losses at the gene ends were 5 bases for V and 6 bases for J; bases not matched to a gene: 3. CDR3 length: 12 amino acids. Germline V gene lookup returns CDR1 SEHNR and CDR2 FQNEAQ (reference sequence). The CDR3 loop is CASSRTGSEQYF. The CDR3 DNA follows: TGTGCCAGCAGCCGGACAGGGAGCGAGCAGTACTTC.

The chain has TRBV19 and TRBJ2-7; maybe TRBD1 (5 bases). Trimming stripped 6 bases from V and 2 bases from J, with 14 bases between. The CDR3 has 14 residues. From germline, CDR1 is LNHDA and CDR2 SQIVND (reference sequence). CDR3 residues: CASSMTVNAYEQYF. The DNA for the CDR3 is TGTGCCAGTAGCATGACAGTAAATGCCTACGAGCAGTACTTC.

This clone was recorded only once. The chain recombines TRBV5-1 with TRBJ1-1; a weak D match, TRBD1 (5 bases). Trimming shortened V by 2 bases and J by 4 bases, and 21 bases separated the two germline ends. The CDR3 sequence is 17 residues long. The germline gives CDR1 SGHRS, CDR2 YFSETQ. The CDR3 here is CASSFIFTGGLSTEAFF. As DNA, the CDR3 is TGCGCCAGCAGCTTTATCTTTACGGGGGGTTTGAGCACTGAAGCTTTCTTT.

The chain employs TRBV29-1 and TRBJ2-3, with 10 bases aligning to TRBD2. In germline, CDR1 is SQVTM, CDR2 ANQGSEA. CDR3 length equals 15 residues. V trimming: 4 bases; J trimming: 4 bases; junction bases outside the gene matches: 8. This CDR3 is CSVAPSGGSADTQYF. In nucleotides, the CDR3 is TGCAGCGTTGCTCCTAGCGGGGGATCGGCAGATACGCAGTATTTT.

The CDR3 here is CASSGGARGSSYYGYTF. CDR3 DNA: TGTGCCAGCAGCGGCGGGGCCCGTGGCAGTTCTTACTATGGCTACACCTTC. This chain uses TRBV9 with TRBJ1-2, with a possible D match to TRBD1 (5 bases). Germline V gene lookup returns CDR1 SGDLS and CDR2 YYNGEE. V lost 3 bases, J lost 3 bases, and 21 bases lay in between. There are 17 residues in the CDR3.

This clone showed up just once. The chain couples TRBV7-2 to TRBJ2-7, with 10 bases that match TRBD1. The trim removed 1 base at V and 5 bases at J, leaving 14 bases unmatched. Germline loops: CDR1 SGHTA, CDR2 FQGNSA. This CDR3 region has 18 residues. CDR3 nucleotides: TGTGCCAGCAGCTTAGTATTCGGGGGGGGACAGGGGCTAGACGAGCAGTACTTC. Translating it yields CASSLVFGGGQGLDEQYF.

For the CDR3, the DNA is TGTGCCAGCACCACTTCAGGGAACACTGAAGCTTTCTTT. Protein product: CASTTSGNTEAFF. The chain joins TRBV27 to TRBJ1-1, with D unresolved. Trimming removed 7 bases at V and 1 base at J, with 10 bases between. Looked up from germline, CDR1 is MNHEY and CDR2 is SMNVEV (reference sequence). CDR3 size: 13 residues.

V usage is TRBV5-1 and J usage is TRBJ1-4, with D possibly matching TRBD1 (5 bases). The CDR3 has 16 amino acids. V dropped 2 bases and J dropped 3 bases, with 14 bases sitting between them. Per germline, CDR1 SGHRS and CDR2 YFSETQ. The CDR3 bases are TGCGCCAGCAGCTTCACCACACAGGCACCTAATGAAAAACTGTTTTTT. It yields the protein CASSFTTQAPNEKLFF.

The CDR3 region has the DNA TGCGCCAGCAGCTCACAGGGGTATGAGAACGAGCAGTACTTC. Protein product: CASSSQGYENEQYF. The rearrangement joins TRBV5-1 to TRBJ2-7, with TRBD1 identical over 7 bases. The CDR3 loop spans 14 amino acids. Germline values: CDR1 SGHRS, CDR2 YFSETQ. V lost 3 bases, J lost 5 bases, and 8 bases stayed unmatched. Supplemented by reference TRBV5-1 and TRBJ2-7, the full variable domain reads KAGVTQTPRYLIKTRGQQVTLSCSPISGHRSVSWYQQTPGQGLQFLFEYFSETQRNKGNFPGRFSGRQFSNSRSEMNVSTLELGDSALYLCASSSQGYENEQYFGPGTRLTVT.

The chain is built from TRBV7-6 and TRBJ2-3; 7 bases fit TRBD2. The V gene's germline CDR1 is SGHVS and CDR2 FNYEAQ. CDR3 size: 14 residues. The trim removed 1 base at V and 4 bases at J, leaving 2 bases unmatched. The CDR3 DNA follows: TGTGCCAGCAGCTTAGGGCGGGAGTCAGATACGCAGTATTTT. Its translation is CASSLGRESDTQYF.

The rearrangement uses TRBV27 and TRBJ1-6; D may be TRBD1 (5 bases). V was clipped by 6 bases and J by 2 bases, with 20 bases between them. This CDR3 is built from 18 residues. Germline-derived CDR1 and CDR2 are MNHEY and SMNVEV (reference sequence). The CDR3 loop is CASSAGRGGKTYNSPLHF. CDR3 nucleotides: TGTGCCAGCAGCGCAGGGCGGGGGGGGAAAACCTATAATTCACCCCTCCACTTT.

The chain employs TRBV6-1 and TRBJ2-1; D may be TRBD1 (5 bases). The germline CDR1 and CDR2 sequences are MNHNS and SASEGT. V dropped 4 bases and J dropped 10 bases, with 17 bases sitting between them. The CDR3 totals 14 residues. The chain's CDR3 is CASSAAQDVGEQFF. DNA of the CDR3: TGTGCCAGCAGTGCGGCACAGGATGTAGGCGAGCAGTTCTTC.

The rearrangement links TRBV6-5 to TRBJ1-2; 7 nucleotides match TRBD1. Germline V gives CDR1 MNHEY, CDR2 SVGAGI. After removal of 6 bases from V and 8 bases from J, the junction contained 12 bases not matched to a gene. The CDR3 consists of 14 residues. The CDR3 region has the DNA TGTGCCAGCAGCCGCCGGGACAGAACTTTAGGCTACACCTTC. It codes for CASSRRDRTLGYTF.

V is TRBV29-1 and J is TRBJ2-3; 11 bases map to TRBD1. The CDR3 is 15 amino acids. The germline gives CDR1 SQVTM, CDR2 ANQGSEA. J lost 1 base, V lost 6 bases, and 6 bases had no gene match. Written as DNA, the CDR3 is TGCAGCGTAGACAGGACAGGGGGCGGCACAGATACGCAGTATTTT. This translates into CSVDRTGGGTDTQYF.

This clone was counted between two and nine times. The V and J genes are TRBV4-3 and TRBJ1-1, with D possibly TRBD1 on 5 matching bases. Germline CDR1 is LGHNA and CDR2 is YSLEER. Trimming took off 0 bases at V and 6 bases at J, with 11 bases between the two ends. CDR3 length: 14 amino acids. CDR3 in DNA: TGCGCCAGCAGCCAAGATTCCAGGGCCCCTGAAGCTTTCTTT. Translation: CASSQDSRAPEAFF.

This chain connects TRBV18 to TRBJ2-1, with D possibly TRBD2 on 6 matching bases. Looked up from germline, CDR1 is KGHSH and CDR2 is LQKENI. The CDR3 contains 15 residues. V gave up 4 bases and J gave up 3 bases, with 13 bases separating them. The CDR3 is CASSLAGTFYNEQFF. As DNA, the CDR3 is TGTGCCAGCTCACTTGCCGGGACTTTCTACAATGAGCAGTTCTTC.

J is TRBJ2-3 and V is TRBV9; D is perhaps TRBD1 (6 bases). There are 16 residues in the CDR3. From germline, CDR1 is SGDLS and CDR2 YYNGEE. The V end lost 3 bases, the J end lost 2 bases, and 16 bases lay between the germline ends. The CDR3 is CASSEGATGVTDTQYF. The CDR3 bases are TGTGCCAGCAGCGAAGGCGCGACAGGAGTCACAGATACGCAGTATTTT.

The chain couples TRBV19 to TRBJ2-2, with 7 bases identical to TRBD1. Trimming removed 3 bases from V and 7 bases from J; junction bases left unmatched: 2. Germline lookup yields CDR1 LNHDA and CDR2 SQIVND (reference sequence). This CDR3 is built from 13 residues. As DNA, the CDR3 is TGTGCCAGTAGTATGGGACAGAACGGGGAGCTGTTTTTT. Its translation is CASSMGQNGELFF.

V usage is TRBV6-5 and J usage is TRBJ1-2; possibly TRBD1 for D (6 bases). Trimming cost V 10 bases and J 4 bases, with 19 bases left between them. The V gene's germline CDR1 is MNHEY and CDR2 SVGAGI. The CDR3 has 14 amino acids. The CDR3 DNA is TGTGCCACCGGGCGGGGGACATCCCTCTATGGCTACACCTTC. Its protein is CATGRGTSLYGYTF.

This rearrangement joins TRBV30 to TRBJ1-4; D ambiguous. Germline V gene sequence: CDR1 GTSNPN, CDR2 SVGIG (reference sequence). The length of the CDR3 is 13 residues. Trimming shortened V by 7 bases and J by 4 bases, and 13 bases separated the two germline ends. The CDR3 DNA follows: TGTGCCTTCCTTCAGAGGGATAATGAAAAACTGTTTTTT. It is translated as CAFLQRDNEKLFF.

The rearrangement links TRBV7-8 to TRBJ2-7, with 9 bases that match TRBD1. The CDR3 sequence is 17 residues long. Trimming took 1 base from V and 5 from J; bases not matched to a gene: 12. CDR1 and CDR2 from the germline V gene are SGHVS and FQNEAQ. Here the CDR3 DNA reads TGTGCCAGCAGCTTAGAGCTAGGAGGGACAGGGAAGGACGAGCAGTACTTC. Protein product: CASSLELGGTGKDEQYF.

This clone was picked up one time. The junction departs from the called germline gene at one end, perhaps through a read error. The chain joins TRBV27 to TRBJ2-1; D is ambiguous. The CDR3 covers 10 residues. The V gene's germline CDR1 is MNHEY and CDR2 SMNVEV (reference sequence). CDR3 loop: CATTYHEQFF. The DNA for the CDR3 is TGTGCCACCACCTACCATGAGCAGTTCTTC.

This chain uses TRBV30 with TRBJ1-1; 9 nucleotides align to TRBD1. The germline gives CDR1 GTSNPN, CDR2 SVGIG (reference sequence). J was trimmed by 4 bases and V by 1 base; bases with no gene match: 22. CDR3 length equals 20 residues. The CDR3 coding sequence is TGTGCCTGGAGTGGCTACCCAAAGACAGGGGGTAGTCCGGGGGGCACTGAAGCTTTCTTT. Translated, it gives CAWSGYPKTGGSPGGTEAFF.

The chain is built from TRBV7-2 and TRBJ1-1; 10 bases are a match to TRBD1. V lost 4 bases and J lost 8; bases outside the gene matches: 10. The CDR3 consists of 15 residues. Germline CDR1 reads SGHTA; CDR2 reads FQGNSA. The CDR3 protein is CASSSYGTGATEAFF. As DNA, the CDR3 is TGTGCCAGCAGCTCTTATGGGACAGGGGCAACCGAAGCTTTCTTT. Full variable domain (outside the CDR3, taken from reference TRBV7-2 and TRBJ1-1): GAGVSQSPSNKVTEKGKDVELRCDPISGHTALYWYRQSLGQGLEFLIYFQGNSAPDKSGLPSDRFSAERTGGSVSTLTIQRTQQEDSAVYLCASSSYGTGATEAFFGQGTRLTVV.

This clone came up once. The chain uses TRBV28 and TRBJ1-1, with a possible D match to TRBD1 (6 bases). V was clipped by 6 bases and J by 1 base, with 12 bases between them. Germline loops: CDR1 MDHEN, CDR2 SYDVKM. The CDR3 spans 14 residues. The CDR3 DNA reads TGTGCCAGCAGCCGGGGGGGGGCGAACACTGAAGCTTTCTTT. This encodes CASSRGGANTEAFF.

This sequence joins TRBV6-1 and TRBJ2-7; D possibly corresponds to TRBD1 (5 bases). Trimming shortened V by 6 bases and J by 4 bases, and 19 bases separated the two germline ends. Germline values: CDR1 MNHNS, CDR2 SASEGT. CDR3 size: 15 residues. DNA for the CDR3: TGTGCCAGCAGCCCAGGGTTCTCCTTCCCATACGAGCAGTACTTC. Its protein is CASSPGFSFPYEQYF.

CDR3 in amino acids: CASSLDRYEQYF. Written as DNA, the CDR3 is TGTGCCAGCAGCTTGGACAGGTACGAGCAGTACTTC. The chain joins TRBV5-6 to TRBJ2-7, with D perhaps TRBD1 (5 bases). The CDR3 sequence is 12 residues long. Trimming stripped 0 bases from V and 4 bases from J, with 5 bases between. Germline V gene data show CDR1 as SGHDT and CDR2 as YYEEEE.

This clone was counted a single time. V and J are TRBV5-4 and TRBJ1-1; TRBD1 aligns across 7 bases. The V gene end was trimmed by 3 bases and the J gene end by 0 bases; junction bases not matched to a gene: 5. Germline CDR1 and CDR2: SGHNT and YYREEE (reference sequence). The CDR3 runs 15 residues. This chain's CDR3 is CASSWRTGMNTEAFF. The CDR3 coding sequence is TGTGCCAGCAGCTGGCGGACAGGAATGAACACTGAAGCTTTCTTT.

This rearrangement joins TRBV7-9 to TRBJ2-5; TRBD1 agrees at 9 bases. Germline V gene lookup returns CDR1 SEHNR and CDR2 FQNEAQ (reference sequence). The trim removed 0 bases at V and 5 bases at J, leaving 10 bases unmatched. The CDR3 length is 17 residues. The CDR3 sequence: CASSLAWTGVLGETQYF. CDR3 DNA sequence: TGTGCCAGCAGCTTAGCGTGGACAGGGGTCCTGGGGGAGACCCAGTACTTC.